This is a list of T cell receptor beta chains from one sample in a study of blood T cells in healthy people across ages. One entry per CDR3 protein, called by TCRdb with MiXCR from the 5' RACE reads. In the table there are hundreds of thousands of distinct CDR3 sequences, 55% to 75% of which are singletons. What was sequenced was blood. These receptors were collected from a man under 40 in good health. CDR3s include the opening cysteine and the closing phenylalanine or tryptophan. D genes are given only for firm matches. Not every row has a clone size; where given, it reads once, few, many or a size class.

TRBJ1-2 TRBD1 TRBV18 few TGTGCCAGCTCACCCCCGGGACAGGTCAACTATGGCTACACCTTC CASSPPGQVNYGYTF
TRBJ2-7 . TRBV7-6 . TGTGCCAGCAGCTTTAACGGGGGCCTAACCGAGCAGTACTTC CASSFNGGLTEQYF
TRBJ1-2 TRBD1 TRBV20-1 once TGCAGTGCTAGTGCAGAGCCGGGACAGGCGCGGGGAAACTATGGCTACACCTTC CSASAEPGQARGNYGYTF
TRBJ2-1 TRBD2 TRBV11-2 . TGTGCCAGCAGCCCCCCCGGGACTAGACTCCATGAGCAGTTCTTC CASSPPGTRLHEQFF
TRBJ1-4 TRBD1 TRBV28 . TGTGCCAGCAGTTCCCGGACAGGCCAGAATGAAAAACTGTTTTTT CASSSRTGQNEKLFF
TRBJ2-7 TRBD2 TRBV20-1 few TGCAGTGCCCGCCCGGGACTATCGACCTACGAGCAGTACTTC CSARPGLSTYEQYF
TRBJ2-7 TRBD2 TRBV7-2 once TGTGCCAGCAGCAAACCCTCAGCGGGGCCTCAATCCTACGAGCAGTACTTC CASSKPSAGPQSYEQYF
TRBJ2-1 TRBD2 TRBV7-2 . TGTGCCAGCAGCTCACCCGGGGGGGTCTACAATGAGCAGTTCTTC CASSSPGGVYNEQFF
TRBJ1-2 . TRBV7-8 . TGTGCCAGCAGCTTCCTGGAGGGGGGTTATGGCTACACCTTC CASSFLEGGYGYTF
TRBJ2-1 . TRBV4-3 . TGCGCCAGCAGCCTGTCCATTACACCTTATAATGAGCAGTTCTTC CASSLSITPYNEQFF
TRBJ2-5 . TRBV28 few TGTGCCAGCAGTGGGGACCTTTGGGGGACCCAGTACTTC CASSGDLWGTQYF
TRBJ2-7 TRBD2 TRBV6-2/TRBV6-3 few TGTGCCAGCAGAACAGCGGGAGTCGGGTCCTACGAGCAGTACTTC CASRTAGVGSYEQYF